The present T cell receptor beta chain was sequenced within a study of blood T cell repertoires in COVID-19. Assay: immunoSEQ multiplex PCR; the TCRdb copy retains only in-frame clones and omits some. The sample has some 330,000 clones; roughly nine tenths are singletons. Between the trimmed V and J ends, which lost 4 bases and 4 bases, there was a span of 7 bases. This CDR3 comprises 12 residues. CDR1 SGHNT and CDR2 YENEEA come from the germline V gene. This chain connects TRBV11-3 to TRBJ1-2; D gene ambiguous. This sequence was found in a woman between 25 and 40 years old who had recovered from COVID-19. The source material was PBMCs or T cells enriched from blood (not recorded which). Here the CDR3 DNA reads TGTGCCAGCAGCTCGGGAGTCTATGGCTACACCTTC. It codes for CASSSGVYGYTF.